Listed below are T cell receptor beta chains from one sample, sequenced in a study of blood T cell repertoires in COVID-19. Method: immunoSEQ multiplex PCR; TCRdb's copy keeps in-frame clones and lacks some. Here the sample spans some 120,000 clones, 82% being singletons. The material sequenced was peripheral blood. The receptor set was obtained from a man in his 70s with active or convalescent COVID-19. Each CDR3 is given with its conserved first and last residue. Fields, in order: J gene, V gene, clone size, D gene, CDR3 DNA, CDR3 protein. A D gene is named only where the DNA matches it firmly. Some rows mark clone size as missing; the rest say once, few, many or name a class of expanded clone.

TRBJ1-2 | TRBV6-5 | NA | NA | TGTGCCAGCAGTTACCGAAAAAGGGGTAACTATGGCTACACCTTC | CASSYRKRGNYGYTF
TRBJ2-1 | TRBV27 | NA | TRBD2 | TGTGCCAGCAGTTTGATCCCTCAGCGGGGGTACAATGAGCAGTTCTTC | CASSLIPQRGYNEQFF
TRBJ2-5 | TRBV4-3 | once | NA | TGCGCCAGCAGCCAAGAGAGGGGGACCAGCCCAGAGACCCAGTACTTC | CASSQERGTSPETQYF
TRBJ2-1 | TRBV11-2 | NA | TRBD1 | TGTGCCAGCAGTCAGGACAGGGGTTCCTACAATGAGCAGTTCTTC | CASSQDRGSYNEQFF
TRBJ2-5 | TRBV19 | NA | TRBD2 | TGTGCCAGTAGTATAGTTCTAGCGGGGGGCGGGAAGACCCAGTACTTC | CASSIVLAGGGKTQYF
TRBJ2-7 | TRBV3-1/TRBV3-2 | NA | NA | TGTGCCAGCAGCCAAGATATGGAGCGGGTTCCCTACGAGCAGTACTTC | CASSQDMERVPYEQYF
TRBJ2-1 | TRBV29-1 | NA | TRBD2 | TGCAGCGTTGAAGGAGGACTAGCGGGAGATGAGCAGTTCTTC | CSVEGGLAGDEQFF
TRBJ2-7 | TRBV28 | NA | NA | TGTGCCAGCAGTTACATCGGCGCCGGGGAGCAGTACTTC | CASSYIGAGEQYF
TRBJ2-5 | TRBV29-1 | NA | TRBD2 | TGCAGCGCCACGACTAGCGGGAGTACGGAGACCCAGTACTTC | CSATTSGSTETQYF
TRBJ1-2 | TRBV5-4 | once | TRBD1 | TGTGCCAGCAGCTTCCCCGGGACAGGCTATGGCTACACCTTC | CASSFPGTGYGYTF
TRBJ1-1 | TRBV4-2 | once | NA | TGTGCCAGCAGCCAACAGGGGACTGAAGCTTTCTTT | CASSQQGTEAFF
TRBJ2-1 | TRBV7-9 | NA | TRBD2 | TGTGCCAGCAGCTTTACCGGGAGGAGGGACAATGAGCAGTTCTTC | CASSFTGRRDNEQFF